Given below is one T cell receptor (beta chain) in context. Its specificity is unknown. With 4 bases removed from V and 0 bases from J, the gap between germline ends came to 16 bases. The CDR3 extends over 16 amino acids. Looked up from germline, CDR1 is SGHNT and CDR2 is YYREEE (reference sequence). This entry is derived from a study of cytomegalovirus exposure and HLA in healthy donors. On the study more broadly: Falling in the Caucasian-associated ancestry cluster were 80% to 85% of approximately 410 genotyped donors. General study points: Later analysis reportedly placed an Asian-associated ancestry cluster below the approximately 650-donor mean in N-insertions.

A multiplex PCR was run with 60 Vbeta primers and 13 Jbeta primers. Clones were read by immunoSEQ multiplex PCR, and TCRdb kept only the in-frame ones, dropping some. The sample carries under 200,000 clones, 80% recorded once. The TCR sequence derives from a male donor in good health and CMV-seronegative. The sample consisted of PBMCs. J is TRBJ1-1 and V is TRBV5-4, with TRBD1 as a possible D gene (6 bases). CDR3 sequence reads: CASSPVPGGMNTEAFF. In DNA form, the CDR3 reads TGTGCCAGCAGCCCGGTCCCGGGGGGCATGAACACTGAAGCTTTCTTT. Looking up the rest from reference TRBV5-4 and TRBJ1-1 gives the full variable domain: ETGVTQSPTHLIKTRGQQVTLRCSSQSGHNTVSWYQQALGQGPQFIFQYYREEENGRGNFPPRFSGLQFPNYSSELNVNALELDDSALYLCASSPVPGGMNTEAFFGQGTRLTVV.